This T cell receptor beta chain was observed in a study of T cell responses to AZD1222 COVID-19 vaccine. Investigators merged groups given second doses at roughly 4 or roughly 12 weeks. In regard to this clone: The antigen remains undetermined.

Germline V gene data show CDR1 as LGHNA and CDR2 as YNFKEQ. Trimming removed 3 bases from V and 4 bases from J, with 8 bases in between. The CDR3 covers 13 residues. The table came from immunoSEQ multiplex PCR; TCRdb's copy has only in-frame clones and leaves some out. The sample lists around 140,000 clones; about 93% were seen once. The study, taken as a whole, reports: None of the repertoires were sampled until the peak T cell response had passed.

The chain joins TRBV4-2 to TRBJ2-3, with D possibly called TRBD1 or TRBD2 (6 bases each). This sequence was found in an adult who received the AZD1222 COVID-19 vaccine. The material was peripheral blood, obtained 28 days after the second AZD1222 dose. The CDR3 nucleotides are TGTGCCAGCAGCCAGAGGGGGGCAGATACGCAGTATTTT. This translates into CASSQRGADTQYF.